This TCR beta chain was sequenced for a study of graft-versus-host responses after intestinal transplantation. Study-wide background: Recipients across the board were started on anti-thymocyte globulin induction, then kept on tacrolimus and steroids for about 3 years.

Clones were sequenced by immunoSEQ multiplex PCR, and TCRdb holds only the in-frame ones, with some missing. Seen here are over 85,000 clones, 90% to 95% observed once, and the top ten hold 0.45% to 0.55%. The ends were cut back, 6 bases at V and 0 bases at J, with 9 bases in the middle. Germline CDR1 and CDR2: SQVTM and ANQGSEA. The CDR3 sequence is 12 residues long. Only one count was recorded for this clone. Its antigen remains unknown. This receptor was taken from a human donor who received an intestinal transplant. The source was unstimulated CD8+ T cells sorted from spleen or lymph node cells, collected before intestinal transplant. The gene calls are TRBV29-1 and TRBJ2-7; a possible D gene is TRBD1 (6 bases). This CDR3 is CSVTGSSYEQYF. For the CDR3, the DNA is TGCAGCGTCACAGGGAGCTCCTACGAGCAGTACTTC.